This T cell receptor (beta chain) originates from a study of cytomegalovirus exposure and HLA in healthy donors. There are 15 residues in the CDR3. Germline V CDR1 and CDR2: MGHRA, YSYEKL. Vbeta (60) and Jbeta (13) primers were used in the PCR. TCRdb's copy holds only in-frame clones and misses some; the assay was immunoSEQ multiplex PCR. The sample includes around 200,000 clones, 70% to 80% of them seen just once. What was sequenced was PBMCs. This chain uses TRBV4-1 with TRBJ2-5; TRBD1 is a possible D gene (6 bases). The J call may be wrong; the DNA end is better matched by TRBJ2-7. The source is a woman aged 55-70 years in good health and CMV-seropositive. The CDR3 region has the DNA TGCGCCAGCAGCCAAGGCGGACAGATAGCCTACGAGCAGTACTTC. Protein sequence: CASSQGGQIAYEQYF.